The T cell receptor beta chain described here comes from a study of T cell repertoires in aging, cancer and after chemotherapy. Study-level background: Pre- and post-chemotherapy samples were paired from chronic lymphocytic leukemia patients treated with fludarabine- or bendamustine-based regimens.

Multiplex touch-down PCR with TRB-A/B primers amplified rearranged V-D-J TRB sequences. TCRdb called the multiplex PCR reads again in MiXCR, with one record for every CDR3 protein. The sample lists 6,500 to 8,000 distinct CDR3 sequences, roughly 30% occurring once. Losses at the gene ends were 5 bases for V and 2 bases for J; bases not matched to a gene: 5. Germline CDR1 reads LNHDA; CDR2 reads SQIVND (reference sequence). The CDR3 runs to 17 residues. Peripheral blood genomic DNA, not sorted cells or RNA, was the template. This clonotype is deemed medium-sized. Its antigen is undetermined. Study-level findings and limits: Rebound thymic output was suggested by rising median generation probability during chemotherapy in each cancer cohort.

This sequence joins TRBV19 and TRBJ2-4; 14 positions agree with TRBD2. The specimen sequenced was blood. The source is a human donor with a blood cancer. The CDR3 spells CASSARLAGGPKNIQYF. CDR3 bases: TGTGCCAGTAGTGCCCGACTAGCGGGGGGGCCCAAAAACATTCAGTACTTC.